This T cell receptor beta chain stems from a study of OX40 agonist ivuxolimab in advanced cancers. The table lists this clone with a count of one. The repertoire was sequenced with immunoSEQ multiplex PCR; TCRdb's copy has only in-frame clones and lacks some. The table includes fewer than 120,000 clones, approximately 90% detected once. Germline-derived CDR1 and CDR2 are SGHTS and YDEGEE. Deletions cut 3 bases from V and 5 bases from J, with 8 bases between. The CDR3 is made up of 12 amino acids. The chain joins TRBV5-8 to TRBJ1-2, with D unresolved. The sample in question was CD4+ or CD8+ T cells sorted from blood, obtained in a trial of the OX40 agonist ivuxolimab. The receptor was derived from an adult with an advanced solid tumor such as melanoma, head and neck, liver or kidney cancer. The CDR3 DNA is TGTGCCAGCAGCTCCGGGCTTTATGGCTACACCTTC. This translates into CASSSGLYGYTF.